This T cell receptor (beta chain) is from a study of spatial heterogeneity in lung cancer. The sample's time point: sample taken at primary tumor resection. Sequencing of whole RNA from tumor, nontumor lung or frozen PBMC involved no sorting. This clonotype was seen at least ten times. TCRdb used MiXCR to reprocess the 5' RACE reads, holding one entry per CDR3 protein. The sample lists approximately 20,000 distinct CDR3 sequences; 4.5% to 5.5% were seen once. The material sequenced was PBMCs, taken at surgery. This sequence was found in a male donor with early-stage non-small cell lung cancer.

This CDR3 is CASSQPGQRVVYEQYF. In DNA form, the CDR3 reads TGTGCCAGCAGCCAACCGGGACAGAGAGTTGTCTACGAGCAGTACTTC. The rearrangement links TRBV4-2 to TRBJ2-7; 7 bases are shared with TRBD1. V lost 2 bases and J lost 3; bases outside the gene matches: 10. Germline CDR1 LGHNA, CDR2 YNFKEQ. The CDR3 is 16 amino acids.